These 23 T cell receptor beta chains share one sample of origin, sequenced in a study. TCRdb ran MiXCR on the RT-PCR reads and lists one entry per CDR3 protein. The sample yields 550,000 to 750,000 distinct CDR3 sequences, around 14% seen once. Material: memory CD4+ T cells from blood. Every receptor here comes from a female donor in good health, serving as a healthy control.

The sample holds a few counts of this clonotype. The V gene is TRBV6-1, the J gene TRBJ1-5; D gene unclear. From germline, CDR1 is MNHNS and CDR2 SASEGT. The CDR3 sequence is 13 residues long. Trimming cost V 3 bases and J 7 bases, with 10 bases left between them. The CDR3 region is CASSENIEQPQHF. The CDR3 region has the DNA TGTGCCAGCAGTGAGAATATCGAACAGCCCCAGCATTTT.

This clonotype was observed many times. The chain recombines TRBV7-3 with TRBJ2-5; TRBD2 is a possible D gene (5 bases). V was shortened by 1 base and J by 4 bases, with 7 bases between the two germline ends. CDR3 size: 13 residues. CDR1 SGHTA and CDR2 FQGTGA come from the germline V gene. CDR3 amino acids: CASSLSRGETQYF. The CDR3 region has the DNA TGTGCCAGCAGCTTAAGTCGGGGAGAGACCCAGTACTTC.

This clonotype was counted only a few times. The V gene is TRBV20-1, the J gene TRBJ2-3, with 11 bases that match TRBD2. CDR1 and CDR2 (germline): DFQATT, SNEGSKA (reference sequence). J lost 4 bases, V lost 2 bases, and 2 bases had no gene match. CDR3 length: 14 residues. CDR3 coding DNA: TGCAGTGCTAGAACTAGCGGGGGACCAGATACGCAGTATTTT. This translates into CSARTSGGPDTQYF.

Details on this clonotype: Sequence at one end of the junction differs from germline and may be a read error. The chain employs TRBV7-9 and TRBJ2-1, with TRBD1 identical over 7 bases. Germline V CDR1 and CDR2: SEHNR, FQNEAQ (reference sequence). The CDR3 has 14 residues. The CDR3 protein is CTSSLGGQPNEQFF. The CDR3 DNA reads TGTACCAGCAGCTTAGGGGGACAGCCTAATGAGCAGTTCTTC.

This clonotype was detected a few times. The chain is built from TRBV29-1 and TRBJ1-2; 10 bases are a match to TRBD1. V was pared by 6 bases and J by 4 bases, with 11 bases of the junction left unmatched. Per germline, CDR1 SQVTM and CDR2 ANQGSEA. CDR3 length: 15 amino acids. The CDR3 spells CSVPGSGQGTYGYTF. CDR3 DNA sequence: TGCAGCGTCCCCGGGTCGGGACAGGGGACCTATGGCTACACCTTC.

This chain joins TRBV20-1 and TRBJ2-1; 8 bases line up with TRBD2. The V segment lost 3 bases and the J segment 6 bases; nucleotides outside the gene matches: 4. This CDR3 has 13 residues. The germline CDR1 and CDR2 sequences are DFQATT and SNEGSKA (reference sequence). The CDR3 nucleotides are TGCAGTGCTAGCGCCGGGACTAGCAATGAGCAGTTCTTC. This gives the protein CSASAGTSNEQFF.

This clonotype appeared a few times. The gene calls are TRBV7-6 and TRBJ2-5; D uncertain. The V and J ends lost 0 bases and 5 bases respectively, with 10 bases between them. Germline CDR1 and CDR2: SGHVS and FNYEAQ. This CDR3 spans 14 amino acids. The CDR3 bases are TGTGCCAGCAGCTTAGCACAGTTTGGGGAGACCCAGTACTTC. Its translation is CASSLAQFGETQYF.

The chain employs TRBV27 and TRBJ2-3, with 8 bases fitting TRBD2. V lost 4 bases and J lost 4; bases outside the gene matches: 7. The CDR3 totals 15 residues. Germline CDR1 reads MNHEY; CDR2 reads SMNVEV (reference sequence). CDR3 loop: CASSSTPAGADTQYF. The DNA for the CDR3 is TGTGCCAGCAGTTCCACCCCAGCGGGGGCAGATACGCAGTATTTT.

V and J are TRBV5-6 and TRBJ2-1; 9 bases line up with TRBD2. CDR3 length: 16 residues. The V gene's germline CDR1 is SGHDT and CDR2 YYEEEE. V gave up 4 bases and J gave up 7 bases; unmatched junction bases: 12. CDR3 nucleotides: TGTGCCAGCAGCCGCCGTGCGGGGGGGGCCGCGAATGAGCAGTTCTTC. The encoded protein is CASSRRAGGAANEQFF.

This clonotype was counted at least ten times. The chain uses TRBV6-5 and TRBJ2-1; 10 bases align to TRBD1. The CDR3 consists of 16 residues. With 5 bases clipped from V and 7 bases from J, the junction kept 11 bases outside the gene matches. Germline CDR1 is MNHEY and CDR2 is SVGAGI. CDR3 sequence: CASSGGRDRGWNEQFF. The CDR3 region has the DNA TGTGCCAGCAGTGGGGGTCGGGACAGGGGTTGGAATGAGCAGTTCTTC.

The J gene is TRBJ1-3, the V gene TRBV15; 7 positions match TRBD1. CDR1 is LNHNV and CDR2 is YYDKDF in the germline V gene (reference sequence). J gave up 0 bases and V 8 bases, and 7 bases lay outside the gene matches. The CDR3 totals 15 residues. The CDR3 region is CATGVGQSSGNTIYF. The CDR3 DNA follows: TGTGCCACCGGGGTGGGACAGAGCTCTGGAAACACCATATATTTT.

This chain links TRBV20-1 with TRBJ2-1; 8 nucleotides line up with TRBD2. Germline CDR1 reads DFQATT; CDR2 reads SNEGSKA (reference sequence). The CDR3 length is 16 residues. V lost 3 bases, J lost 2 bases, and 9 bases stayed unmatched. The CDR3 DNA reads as TGCAGTGCTAGTCTTCCGGGACTAGGTGCCTACAATGAGCAGTTCTTC. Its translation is CSASLPGLGAYNEQFF.

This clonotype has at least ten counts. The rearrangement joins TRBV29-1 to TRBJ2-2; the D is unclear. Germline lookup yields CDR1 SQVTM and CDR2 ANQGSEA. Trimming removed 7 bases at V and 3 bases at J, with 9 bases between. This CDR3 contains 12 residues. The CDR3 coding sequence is TGCAGCGCTCCGGCGGACACCGGGGAGCTGTTTTTT. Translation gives CSAPADTGELFF.

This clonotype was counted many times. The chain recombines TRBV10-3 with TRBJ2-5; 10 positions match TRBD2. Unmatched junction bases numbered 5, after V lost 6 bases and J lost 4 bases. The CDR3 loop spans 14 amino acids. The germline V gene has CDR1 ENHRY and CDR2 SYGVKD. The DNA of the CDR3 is TGTGCCATCAGCCCGGGACTAGCGTCAGAGACCCAGTACTTC. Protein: CAISPGLASETQYF.

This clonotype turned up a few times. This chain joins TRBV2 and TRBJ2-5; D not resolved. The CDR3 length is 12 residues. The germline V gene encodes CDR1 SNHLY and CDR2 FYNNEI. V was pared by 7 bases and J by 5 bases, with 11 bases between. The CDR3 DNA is TGTGCCAGCATGGAGTGGCAGGAGACCCAGTACTTC. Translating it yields CASMEWQETQYF.

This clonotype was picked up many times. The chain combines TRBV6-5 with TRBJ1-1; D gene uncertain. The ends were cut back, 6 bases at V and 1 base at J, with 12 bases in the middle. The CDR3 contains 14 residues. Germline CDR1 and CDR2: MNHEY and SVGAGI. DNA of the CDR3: TGTGCCAGCAGACCTGACTACCAGAACACTGAAGCTTTCTTT. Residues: CASRPDYQNTEAFF.

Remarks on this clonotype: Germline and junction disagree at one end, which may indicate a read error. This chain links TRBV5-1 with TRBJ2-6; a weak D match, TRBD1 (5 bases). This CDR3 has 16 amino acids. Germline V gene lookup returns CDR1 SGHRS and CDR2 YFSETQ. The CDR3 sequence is CATSGALSSGANFLTF. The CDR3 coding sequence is TGCGCCACCAGTGGGGCCCTCAGCTCTGGGGCCAACTTCCTGACTTTC.

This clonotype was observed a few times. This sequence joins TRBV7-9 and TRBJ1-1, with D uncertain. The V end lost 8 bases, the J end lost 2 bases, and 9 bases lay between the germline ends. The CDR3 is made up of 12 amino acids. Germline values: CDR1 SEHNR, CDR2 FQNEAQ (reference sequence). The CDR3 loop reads CASAPPNTEAFF. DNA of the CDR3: TGTGCCAGCGCCCCGCCTAACACTGAAGCTTTCTTT. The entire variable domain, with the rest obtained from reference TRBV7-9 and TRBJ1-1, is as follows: DTGVSQNPRHKITKRGQNVTFRCDPISEHNRLYWYRQTLGQGPEFLTYFQNEAQLEKSRLLSDRFSAERPKGSFSTLEIQRTEQGDSAMYLCASAPPNTEAFFGQGTRLTVV.

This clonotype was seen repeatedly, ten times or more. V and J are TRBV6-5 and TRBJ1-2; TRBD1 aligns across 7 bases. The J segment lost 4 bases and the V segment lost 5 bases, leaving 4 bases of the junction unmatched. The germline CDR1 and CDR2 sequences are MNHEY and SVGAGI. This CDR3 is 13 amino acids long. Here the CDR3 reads CASSRQGPYGYTF. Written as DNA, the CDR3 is TGTGCCAGCAGTCGACAGGGTCCCTATGGCTACACCTTC.

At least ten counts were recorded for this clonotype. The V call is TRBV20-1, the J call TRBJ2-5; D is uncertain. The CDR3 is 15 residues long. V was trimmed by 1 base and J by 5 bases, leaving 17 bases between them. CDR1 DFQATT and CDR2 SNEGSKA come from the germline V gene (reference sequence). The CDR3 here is CSARVVGRKGETQYF. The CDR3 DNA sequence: TGCAGTGCTAGAGTAGTAGGACGAAAAGGGGAGACCCAGTACTTC.

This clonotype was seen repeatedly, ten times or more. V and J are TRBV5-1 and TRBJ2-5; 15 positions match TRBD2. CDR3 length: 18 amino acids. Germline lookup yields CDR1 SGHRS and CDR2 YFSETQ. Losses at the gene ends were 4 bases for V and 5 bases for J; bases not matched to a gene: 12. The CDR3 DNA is TGCGCCAGCAGCGTGGGACTAGCGGGAGGTGGAGGTTTGGAGACCCAGTACTTC. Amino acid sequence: CASSVGLAGGGGLETQYF. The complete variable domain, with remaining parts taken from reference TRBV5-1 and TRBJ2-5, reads KAGVTQTPRYLIKTRGQQVTLSCSPISGHRSVSWYQQTPGQGLQFLFEYFSETQRNKGNFPGRFSGRQFSNSRSEMNVSTLELGDSALYLCASSVGLAGGGGLETQYFGPGTRLLVL.

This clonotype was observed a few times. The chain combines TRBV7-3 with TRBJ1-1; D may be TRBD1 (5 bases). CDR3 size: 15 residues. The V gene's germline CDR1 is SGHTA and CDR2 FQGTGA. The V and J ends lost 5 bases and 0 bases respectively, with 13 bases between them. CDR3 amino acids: CASSRSGHVNTEAFF. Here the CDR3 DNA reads TGTGCCAGCAGCCGTTCCGGACACGTGAACACTGAAGCTTTCTTT. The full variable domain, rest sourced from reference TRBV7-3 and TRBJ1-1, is GAGVSQTPSNKVTEKGKYVELRCDPISGHTALYWYRQSLGQGPEFLIYFQGTGAADDSGLPNDRFFAVRPEGSVSTLKIQRTERGDSAVYLCASSRSGHVNTEAFFGQGTRLTVV.

CDR3: CASSLPPGTQYF. CDR3 bases: TGTGCCAGCAGCTTGCCCCCGGGGACCCAGTACTTC. The chain has TRBV7-9 and TRBJ2-5, with D hard to call. The germline CDR1 and CDR2 sequences are SEHNR and FQNEAQ (reference sequence). V was clipped by 3 bases and J by 7 bases, with 9 bases between them. This CDR3 is built from 12 residues.